A single count supports the clone carrying this T cell receptor (beta chain). Its antigen is undetermined. The CDR3 is 17 residues long. V lost 2 bases and J lost 4, with 20 bases in between. This specimen belongs to a study of cytomegalovirus exposure and HLA in healthy donors. Broader study findings: An analysis done earlier found most TCR beta V segments productive about 87% or about 30% of the time. In a later analysis, the majority of CMV-associated beta chains seemingly showed HLA restriction. Accurate prediction of most subjects' HLA-A and HLA-B alleles from TCR beta sequences was reported. The authors later linked a missense DCLRE1C variant to TCR beta V- and J-gene trimming.

Use of 60 Vbeta and 13 Jbeta primers characterized the PCR. Assay used: immunoSEQ multiplex PCR; TCRdb lists only in-frame clones, some missing. The top ten hold approximately 1.5% of the sample, which has 150,000 to 200,000 clones, 70% to 85% seen once. The clonotype comes from a woman aged 30 to 39 in good health and CMV-seropositive. Sequenced input: PBMCs. The gene calls are TRBV23-1 and TRBJ1-1; D is possibly TRBD1 (5 bases). TRBV23-1 qualifies as an ORF whose function is uncertain. The CDR3, as DNA: TGCGCCAGCAGTCAACGGTTACAGCATTGTAGGGGCACTGAAGCTTTCTTT. Translation gives CASSQRLQHCRGTEAFF.